A single sample is the source of the 15 T cell receptor beta chains below, sequenced in a study of shared clonotypes between healthy human individuals. The data were produced by immunoSEQ multiplex PCR, yet TCRdb's version contains in-frame clones alone and is incomplete. The sample consists of just over 2,000,000 clones, over 85% of them appearing once. Material: naive CD4+ T cells sorted from blood. The subset was: CD45RA+ positively selected. These receptors originate from a man aged 18 to 29 in good health.

In nucleotides, the CDR3 is TGCAGCGTTGACTGGCAGGGGGTCGAGACCCAGTACTTC. Protein: CSVDWQGVETQYF. This chain links TRBV29-1 with TRBJ2-5; TRBD1 agrees at 7 bases. The junction had 6 bases not matched to a gene; V was cut back by 3 bases and J by 5 bases. CDR1 and CDR2 from the germline V gene are SQVTM and ANQGSEA. CDR3 size: 13 residues.

The rearrangement joins TRBV29-1 to TRBJ2-5; D not resolved. V was pared by 3 bases and J by 2 bases, with 16 bases between. Germline loops: CDR1 SQVTM, CDR2 ANQGSEA. The CDR3 totals 15 residues. The CDR3 bases are TGCAGCGTTGAGCTAATGGTTAGTTGGCAAGAGACCCAGTACTTC. Translated, it gives CSVELMVSWQETQYF.

The chain is built from TRBV5-6 and TRBJ2-7, with a possible D match to TRBD1 (5 bases). The CDR3 runs to 16 residues. Trimming cost V 0 bases and J 0 bases, with 13 bases left between them. CDR1 and CDR2 (germline): SGHDT, YYEEEE. DNA of the CDR3: TGTGCCAGCAGCTTGGTGGGGCCAGGGCACTCCTACGAGCAGTACTTC. This codes for CASSLVGPGHSYEQYF.

As for this clone: At one boundary the junction diverges from the germline segment, which might be a read error. The rearrangement joins TRBV18 to TRBJ2-1; no reliable D call. CDR1 and CDR2 (germline): KGHSH, LQKENI. The CDR3 has 16 residues. Here the CDR3 reads CASSPMGRFGLDDQFF. In DNA, the CDR3 is TGTGCCAGCTCACCCATGGGCCGCTTCGGCCTCGATGATCAGTTCTTC.

The CDR3 region is CASSIQGQGTDEQYF. The CDR3 nucleotides are TGTGCCAGCAGTATACAGGGACAGGGGACGGACGAGCAGTACTTC. The chain has TRBV6-5 and TRBJ2-7, with 10 bases lining up with TRBD1. The CDR3 is made up of 15 amino acids. The V gene end was trimmed by 5 bases and the J gene end by 5 bases; junction bases not matched to a gene: 9. CDR1 is MNHEY, CDR2 SVGAGI, per germline.

This chain joins TRBV5-4 and TRBJ1-1; D uncertain. The germline V and J ends were trimmed by 4 bases and 5 bases, with 12 bases remaining between them. The CDR3 covers 13 residues. Germline V gene lookup returns CDR1 SGHNT and CDR2 YYREEE (reference sequence). The CDR3 sequence: CASSSGFLTEAFF. The DNA for the CDR3 is TGTGCCAGCAGCAGTGGGTTCTTGACTGAAGCTTTCTTT.

The chain employs TRBV18 and TRBJ1-3; 7 bases agree with TRBD1. With 4 bases clipped from V and 0 bases from J, the junction kept 6 bases outside the gene matches. The CDR3 loop spans 16 amino acids. CDR1 KGHSH and CDR2 LQKENI come from the germline V gene. CDR3 sequence reads: CASSQTGTASGNTIYF. The CDR3 nucleotides read TGTGCCAGCTCACAAACCGGGACAGCCTCTGGAAACACCATATATTTT.

This chain joins TRBV5-5 and TRBJ1-5; no firm D call. Trimming pared 4 bases from V and 2 bases from J, leaving 7 bases between. Germline CDR1 is SGHKS and CDR2 is YYEKEE (reference sequence). The CDR3 extends over 13 amino acids. The CDR3 DNA is TGTGCCAGCAGCGTGGACGGCAATCAGCCCCAGCATTTT. Translating it yields CASSVDGNQPQHF.

The chain links TRBV9 to TRBJ2-2; 9 bases map to TRBD2. Germline lookup yields CDR1 SGDLS and CDR2 YYNGEE. After removal of 4 bases from V and 2 bases from J, the junction contained 3 bases not matched to a gene. This CDR3 is 15 amino acids long. CDR3 sequence: CASSPSGTNTGELFF. DNA for the CDR3: TGTGCCAGCAGCCCTAGCGGGACCAACACCGGGGAGCTGTTTTTT. Full variable domain (missing parts from reference TRBV9 and TRBJ2-2): DSGVTQTPKHLITATGQRVTLRCSPRSGDLSVYWYQQSLDQGLQFLIQYYNGEERAKGNILERFSAQQFPDLHSELNLSSLELGDSALYFCASSPSGTNTGELFFGEGSRLTVL.

The chain uses TRBV28 and TRBJ1-1, with D tentatively TRBD1 (6 bases). This CDR3 is built from 15 residues. Germline V CDR1 and CDR2: MDHEN, SYDVKM. Trimming removed 2 bases from V and 6 bases from J, with 16 bases in between. CDR3 sequence reads: CASSLGGLYRAEAFF. In DNA form, the CDR3 reads TGTGCCAGCAGTTTAGGGGGCCTCTACCGGGCTGAAGCTTTCTTT.

V is TRBV2 and J is TRBJ1-3; D may be TRBD1 (5 bases). The V end lost 7 bases, the J end lost 4 bases, and 14 bases lay between the germline ends. The CDR3 has 14 residues. Per germline, CDR1 SNHLY and CDR2 FYNNEI. The CDR3 here is CASIGGGPGNTIYF. The CDR3 coding sequence is TGTGCCAGCATTGGCGGGGGTCCAGGAAACACCATATATTTT.

The V gene is TRBV19, the J gene TRBJ1-6; tentative D call: TRBD1 (6 bases). Germline V gene sequence: CDR1 LNHDA, CDR2 SQIVND (reference sequence). The CDR3 totals 16 residues. V was trimmed by 6 bases and J by 6 bases, leaving 18 bases between them. The CDR3 DNA reads TGTGCCAGTAGCTTAAGAGGACAGATCGTTAATTCACCCCTCCACTTT. It encodes CASSLRGQIVNSPLHF.

The genes are TRBV6-5 and TRBJ1-2; possible D gene TRBD1, 6 bases. CDR3 length equals 14 residues. V lost 4 bases and J lost 6, with 15 bases in between. Germline-derived CDR1 and CDR2 are MNHEY and SVGAGI. The CDR3 bases are TGTGCCAGCAGTTCTTTTGGGGGGGCTGATGGCTACACCTTC. It translates to CASSSFGGADGYTF.

This clone was counted a few times. The rearrangement uses TRBV2 and TRBJ1-5; TRBD1 agrees at 8 bases. Unmatched junction bases numbered 6, after V lost 3 bases and J lost 8 bases. CDR3 size: 14 residues. The germline V gene encodes CDR1 SNHLY and CDR2 FYNNEI. The CDR3 is CASSDQGAGEPQHF. DNA of the CDR3: TGTGCCAGCAGTGACCAGGGGGCCGGAGAGCCCCAGCATTTT.

The V and J genes are TRBV5-4 and TRBJ1-2; 10 nucleotides agree with TRBD1. Per germline, CDR1 SGHNT and CDR2 YYREEE (reference sequence). The CDR3 length is 14 residues. J gave up 8 bases and V 4 bases, and 8 bases lay outside the gene matches. The CDR3 region is CASSKTGGADGYTF. CDR3 bases: TGTGCCAGCAGCAAGACAGGGGGCGCTGACGGCTACACCTTC.